What follows are 32 T cell receptor beta chains derived from one specimen sequenced in a study of T cells after yellow fever vaccination. From the 5' RACE reads, TCRdb called clonotypes with MiXCR, one entry per CDR3 protein. The repertoire holds over 300,000 distinct CDR3 sequences, with about 4% as singletons. Sequenced material: PBMCs, taken 5 days after the yellow fever booster vaccination. The source of these receptors is a young man who received the YFV17D yellow fever vaccine.

A few counts support this clonotype. The chain recombines TRBV29-1 with TRBJ2-7; 11 bases line up with TRBD1. CDR1 and CDR2 from the germline V gene are SQVTM and ANQGSEA. The V gene end was trimmed by 7 bases and the J gene end by 3 bases; junction bases not matched to a gene: 17. CDR3 length equals 17 residues. The CDR3 nucleotides are TGCAGCGCCAACGGACAGGGGGCGTATAGTTTCCTCTACGAGCAGTACGTC. This gives the protein CSANGQGAYSFLYEQYV.

The chain couples TRBV29-1 to TRBJ1-1, with a possible D match to TRBD1 (6 bases). Deletions cut 1 base from V and 6 bases from J, with 15 bases between. Germline assignment: CDR1 SQVTM and CDR2 ANQGSEA. The CDR3 covers 14 residues. The CDR3: CSVEGDTYTPEAFF. In DNA form, the CDR3 reads TGCAGCGTTGAAGGGGACACCTACACTCCTGAAGCTTTCTTT. Full variable domain (missing parts from reference TRBV29-1 and TRBJ1-1): SAVISQKPSRDICQRGTSLTIQCQVDSQVTMMFWYRQQPGQSLTLIATANQGSEATYESGFVIDKFPISRPNLTFSTLTVSNMSPEDSSIYLCSVEGDTYTPEAFFGQGTRLTVV.

V and J are TRBV7-2 and TRBJ2-3, with no clear D. V was pared by 5 bases and J by 0 bases, with 12 bases between. Germline CDR1 SGHTA, CDR2 FQGNSA. This CDR3 is built from 15 residues. The CDR3 sequence is CASSVRYISTDTQYF. For the CDR3, the DNA is TGTGCCAGCAGCGTCCGATACATCAGCACAGATACGCAGTATTTT. Variable domain in full (rest from reference TRBV7-2 and TRBJ2-3): GAGVSQSPSNKVTEKGKDVELRCDPISGHTALYWYRQSLGQGLEFLIYFQGNSAPDKSGLPSDRFSAERTGGSVSTLTIQRTQQEDSAVYLCASSVRYISTDTQYFGPGTRLTVL.

This clonotype was observed at least ten times. J is TRBJ2-7 and V is TRBV7-9, with D maybe TRBD2 (6 bases). Germline assignment: CDR1 SEHNR and CDR2 FQNEAQ (reference sequence). This CDR3 is built from 16 residues. V gave up 5 bases and J gave up 6 bases, with 23 bases separating them. Written as DNA, the CDR3 is TGTGCCAGCAGCCCCCTAGGCTTGAGGGGAGGATTCGAGCAGTACTTC. This sequence encodes CASSPLGLRGGFEQYF. The variable domain in full, with the rest retrieved from reference TRBV7-9 and TRBJ2-7, is DTGVSQNPRHKITKRGQNVTFRCDPISEHNRLYWYRQTLGQGPEFLTYFQNEAQLEKSRLLSDRFSAERPKGSFSTLEIQRTEQGDSAMYLCASSPLGLRGGFEQYFGPGTRLTVT.

At least ten counts were recorded for this clonotype. This rearrangement joins TRBV5-1 to TRBJ2-6; TRBD1 might be the D (5 bases). Germline V CDR1 and CDR2: SGHRS, YFSETQ. Deletions cut 3 bases from V and 0 bases from J, with 7 bases between. The CDR3 contains 15 residues. The CDR3 sequence: CASSSGASGANVLTF. The CDR3 coding sequence is TGCGCCAGCAGCTCTGGGGCCTCTGGGGCCAACGTCCTGACTTTC.

This clonotype appeared a few times. For the CDR3, the DNA is TGCAGTGCTAGAGCCGGGACAACGAACACCGGGGAGCTGTTTTTT. Protein: CSARAGTTNTGELFF. This chain uses TRBV20-1 with TRBJ2-2, with D tentatively TRBD1 (6 bases). Germline CDR1 is DFQATT and CDR2 is SNEGSKA (reference sequence). Trimming took 1 base from V and 0 from J, leaving 9 bases between them. This CDR3 spans 15 amino acids.

This clonotype was picked up a small number of times. The chain recombines TRBV4-1 with TRBJ2-5; no definite D call. Trimming left V 4 bases short and J 2 bases short, with 11 bases between. CDR1 and CDR2 (germline): MGHRA, YSYEKL. This CDR3 comprises 14 residues. The CDR3 DNA sequence: TGCGCCAGCAGCCGGAGAAGGTCTCAAGAGACCCAGTACTTC. Translating it yields CASSRRRSQETQYF.

The chain employs TRBV11-3 and TRBJ2-1; 8 bases fit TRBD2. This CDR3 comprises 17 residues. The V gene end was trimmed by 2 bases and the J gene end by 6 bases; junction bases not matched to a gene: 12. Germline-derived CDR1 and CDR2 are SGHNT and YENEEA. CDR3 region: CASSLIGVAGGLNEQFF. CDR3 sequence (DNA): TGTGCCAGCAGCTTAATAGGCGTGGCGGGGGGCCTCAATGAGCAGTTCTTC.

This clonotype has more than one count but fewer than ten. CDR3 loop: CSVGGLYYGYTF. The CDR3 DNA follows: TGCAGCGTAGGAGGGCTTTACTATGGCTACACCTTC. The gene calls are TRBV29-1 and TRBJ1-2; no definite D call. Trimming removed 6 bases at V and 3 bases at J, with 11 bases between. Per the germline V gene, CDR1 is SQVTM and CDR2 is ANQGSEA. The CDR3 covers 12 residues.

This clonotype was counted only a few times. The genes are TRBV2 and TRBJ2-5; 7 positions agree with TRBD1. The CDR3 length is 15 residues. Trimming removed 10 bases from V and 4 bases from J; junction bases left unmatched: 15. Germline CDR1 is SNHLY and CDR2 is FYNNEI. This CDR3 is CAIRSGRGKLETQYF. The CDR3 DNA reads TGTGCCATCCGATCAGGCAGGGGGAAGTTAGAGACCCAGTACTTC.

This clonotype appeared many times. The rearrangement joins TRBV7-2 to TRBJ2-1, with 7 bases matching TRBD2. The CDR3 is made up of 15 amino acids. Germline CDR1 SGHTA, CDR2 FQGNSA. The ends lost 1 base at V and 3 bases at J; junction bases unmatched: 3. In DNA, the CDR3 is TGTGCCAGCAGCTTAGTGGCTAGCGGCTACAATGAGCAGTTCTTC. Translated, it gives CASSLVASGYNEQFF.

V usage is TRBV29-1 and J usage is TRBJ2-7; 9 bases map to TRBD1. Germline trimming cut 6 bases from V and 5 bases from J; bases unmatched to any gene: 8. Germline V gene data show CDR1 as SQVTM and CDR2 as ANQGSEA. The CDR3 length is 13 residues. The CDR3 nucleotides are TGCAGCGTATGGGGACAGGGTGGGAACGAGCAGTACTTC. Translated, it gives CSVWGQGGNEQYF.

This clonotype came up a few times. The J gene is TRBJ1-1, the V gene TRBV20-1; a possible D gene is TRBD1 (5 bases). CDR3 size: 16 residues. Trimming stripped 0 bases from V and 0 bases from J, with 14 bases between. Germline-derived CDR1 and CDR2 are DFQATT and SNEGSKA (reference sequence). The CDR3 spells CSARDHRAGVNTEAFF. As DNA, the CDR3 is TGCAGTGCTAGAGATCATCGGGCGGGGGTGAACACTGAAGCTTTCTTT.

This chain links TRBV24-1 with TRBJ2-1; D unclear. From germline, CDR1 is KGHDR and CDR2 SFDVKD. Trimming shortened V by 5 bases and J by 1 base, and 8 bases separated the two germline ends. This CDR3 has 14 residues. Here the CDR3 reads CATSGRDSYNEQFF. In DNA form, the CDR3 reads TGTGCCACCAGTGGCCGTGATTCCTACAATGAGCAGTTCTTC.

The V and J genes are TRBV7-9 and TRBJ1-2; D is unresolved. The CDR3 loop spans 18 amino acids. Germline V gives CDR1 SEHNR, CDR2 FQNEAQ (reference sequence). V was shortened by 5 bases and J by 1 base, with 23 bases between the two germline ends. The CDR3 reads CASSRGRSPSGRNYGYTF. DNA for the CDR3: TGTGCCAGCAGCCGAGGGCGCTCTCCTTCAGGCCGTAACTATGGCTACACCTTC.

This clonotype has just a few counts. This sequence joins TRBV28 and TRBJ2-5, with unresolved D. Trimming took 3 bases from V and 5 from J, leaving 1 base between them. This CDR3 contains 10 residues. Germline lookup yields CDR1 MDHEN and CDR2 SYDVKM. CDR3 region: CASSFETQYF. The CDR3 nucleotides are TGTGCCAGCAGTTTTGAGACCCAGTACTTC.

A few counts support this clonotype. The rearrangement links TRBV5-1 to TRBJ2-5; 8 bases are a match to TRBD2. The V and J ends lost 4 bases and 3 bases, in that order; junction bases with no gene match: 2. From germline, CDR1 is SGHRS and CDR2 YFSETQ. CDR3 length equals 13 residues. CDR3: CASSRGGKETQYF. The CDR3 nucleotides read TGCGCCAGCAGCCGGGGGGGGAAAGAGACCCAGTACTTC.

This clonotype showed up many times. The chain links TRBV24-1 to TRBJ2-3; TRBD2 might be the D (6 bases). V was clipped by 9 bases and J by 0 bases, with 15 bases between them. Germline V lookup: CDR1 KGHDR, CDR2 SFDVKD. CDR3 length: 15 amino acids. The CDR3 DNA reads TGTGCCACCCCCGGGACTGAAGATAGCACAGATACGCAGTATTTT. Amino acids: CATPGTEDSTDTQYF.

This clonotype showed up just a few times. Germline and junction disagree at one end, which may indicate a read error. This chain joins TRBV3-1 and TRBJ2-2, with TRBD1 as a possible D gene (6 bases). CDR1 LGHDT and CDR2 YNNKEL come from the germline V gene (reference sequence). The CDR3 sequence is 15 residues long. The CDR3 here is CASSPGSWLQGGLFF. In DNA, the CDR3 is TGTGCCAGCAGCCCTGGATCTTGGTTGCAAGGGGGGCTGTTTTTT.

The rearrangement joins TRBV7-8 to TRBJ2-1; 9 bases are shared with TRBD1. Germline V gene data show CDR1 as SGHVS and CDR2 as FQNEAQ. V gave up 5 bases and J gave up 5 bases; unmatched junction bases: 7. The CDR3 length is 15 residues. This chain's CDR3 is CASSISRTGDNEQFF. CDR3 nucleotides: TGTGCCAGCAGCATCTCGCGGACAGGGGACAATGAGCAGTTCTTC.

The genes are TRBV19 and TRBJ1-4; D uncertain. Germline loops: CDR1 LNHDA, CDR2 SQIVND (reference sequence). This CDR3 has 17 amino acids. Between the trimmed V and J ends, which lost 4 bases and 4 bases, there was a span of 19 bases. CDR3 loop: CASSKDHNRLINEKLFF. CDR3 nucleotides: TGTGCCAGTAGTAAAGACCACAACCGCCTGATTAATGAAAAACTGTTTTTT. The full variable domain, its missing parts supplied by reference TRBV19 and TRBJ1-4, is DGGITQSPKYLFRKEGQNVTLSCEQNLNHDAMYWYRQDPGQGLRLIYYSQIVNDFQKGDIAEGYSVSREKKESFPLTVTSAQKNPTAFYLCASSKDHNRLINEKLFFGSGTQLSVL.

This clonotype has a count of ten or more. The chain uses TRBV10-3 and TRBJ2-1; weak D call: TRBD1 (5 bases). The CDR3 extends over 18 amino acids. The V gene lost 1 base and the J gene lost 0 bases, with 16 bases spanning the gap. In germline, CDR1 is ENHRY, CDR2 SYGVKD. The CDR3 DNA is TGTGCCATCAGTGAGTTCTATGCCAGGGTCTACTCCTACAATGAGCAGTTCTTC. This gives the protein CAISEFYARVYSYNEQFF.

This clonotype was picked up a small number of times. This rearrangement joins TRBV29-1 to TRBJ2-3, with D perhaps TRBD1 (5 bases). The ends were cut back, 5 bases at V and 3 bases at J, with 12 bases in the middle. The CDR3 is 13 amino acids. CDR1 is SQVTM and CDR2 is ANQGSEA in the germline V gene. The CDR3 reads CSVSITGTDTQYF. CDR3 sequence (DNA): TGCAGCGTTTCCATTACAGGAACAGATACGCAGTATTTT.

This clonotype was observed a few times. The chain recombines TRBV5-1 with TRBJ2-2, with D unresolved. This CDR3 contains 15 residues. Per the germline V gene, CDR1 is SGHRS and CDR2 is YFSETQ. Trimming took 1 base from V and 0 from J, leaving 7 bases between them. DNA for the CDR3: TGCGCCAGCAGCTTGCCTCCGCCGAACACCGGGGAGCTGTTTTTT. It specifies CASSLPPPNTGELFF. Combining the CDR3 with reference TRBV5-1 and TRBJ2-2 gives the whole variable domain KAGVTQTPRYLIKTRGQQVTLSCSPISGHRSVSWYQQTPGQGLQFLFEYFSETQRNKGNFPGRFSGRQFSNSRSEMNVSTLELGDSALYLCASSLPPPNTGELFFGEGSRLTVL.

Comment on this clonotype: This may come from a read error, since a much larger clone is one base off. The chain employs TRBV15 and TRBJ1-5, with a possible D match to TRBD1 (6 bases). Trimming pared 8 bases from V and 2 bases from J, leaving 13 bases between. Germline CDR1 reads LNHNV; CDR2 reads YYDKDF (reference sequence). The CDR3 runs to 14 residues. CDR3: CATCTGFGNQPQHF. CDR3 coding DNA: TGTGCCACCTGCACAGGGTTTGGCAATCAGCCCCAGCATTTT.

This clonotype has more than one count but fewer than ten. The rearrangement joins TRBV5-4 to TRBJ2-7, with 8 bases aligning to TRBD1. With 3 bases clipped from V and 3 bases from J, the junction kept 5 bases outside the gene matches. CDR1 and CDR2 (germline): SGHNT, YYREEE (reference sequence). This CDR3 contains 14 residues. The CDR3 region is CASSSTGVDYEQYF. The CDR3 DNA reads TGTGCCAGCAGCTCGACAGGGGTAGACTACGAGCAGTACTTC.

Here the CDR3 DNA reads TGTGCCAGCAGCCTTCGAATGGGGACTACTGAAGCTTTCTTT. This translates into CASSLRMGTTEAFF. The chain uses TRBV5-6 and TRBJ1-1; a weak D match, TRBD1 (5 bases). The CDR3 length is 14 residues. With 4 bases removed from V and 5 bases from J, the gap between germline ends came to 15 bases. CDR1 and CDR2 from the germline V gene are SGHDT and YYEEEE.

The chain links TRBV15 to TRBJ2-7; D not resolved. The CDR3 consists of 14 residues. In germline, CDR1 is LNHNV, CDR2 YYDKDF (reference sequence). The germline V and J ends were trimmed by 0 bases and 6 bases, with 12 bases remaining between them. The CDR3 loop reads CATSRDAPGSEQYV. In nucleotides, the CDR3 is TGTGCCACCAGCAGAGATGCGCCAGGTTCCGAGCAGTACGTC.

The V call is TRBV3-1, the J call TRBJ2-3; D not resolved. This CDR3 region has 15 residues. Trimming shortened V by 0 bases and J by 4 bases, and 11 bases separated the two germline ends. Germline V gives CDR1 LGHDT, CDR2 YNNKEL (reference sequence). CDR3 DNA: TGTGCCAGCAGCCAAGATTGGCTTAGCCCAGATACGCAGTATTTT. Translated: CASSQDWLSPDTQYF.

This clonotype appeared a few times. The chain links TRBV7-9 to TRBJ2-7, with 7 nucleotides matching TRBD1. Germline V gene lookup returns CDR1 SEHNR and CDR2 FQNEAQ (reference sequence). V gave up 10 bases and J gave up 1 base; unmatched junction bases: 7. The CDR3 is made up of 13 amino acids. This chain's CDR3 is CATTGDRSYEQYF. CDR3 in DNA: TGTGCCACCACCGGGGACAGATCCTACGAGCAGTACTTC.

Many counts were recorded for this clonotype. This rearrangement joins TRBV5-1 to TRBJ2-7; tentatively, D is TRBD1 or TRBD2 (5 bases each). Germline loops: CDR1 SGHRS, CDR2 YFSETQ. There are 15 residues in the CDR3. Trimming took 6 bases from V and 3 from J, leaving 19 bases between them. The CDR3 sequence is CASNLGTSIHYEQYF. The CDR3 DNA reads TGCGCCAGCAATCTCGGGACCTCCATACACTACGAGCAGTACTTC.

This clonotype has at least ten counts. V gene TRBV29-1 combines with J gene TRBJ2-2, with 9 bases identical to TRBD1. Germline values: CDR1 SQVTM, CDR2 ANQGSEA. The CDR3 is 15 residues long. V shed 4 bases and J 1 base; nucleotides not matched to a gene: 4. The CDR3 loop reads CSVVTGGLNTGELFF. DNA for the CDR3: TGCAGCGTTGTTACAGGGGGCCTGAACACCGGGGAGCTGTTTTTT.